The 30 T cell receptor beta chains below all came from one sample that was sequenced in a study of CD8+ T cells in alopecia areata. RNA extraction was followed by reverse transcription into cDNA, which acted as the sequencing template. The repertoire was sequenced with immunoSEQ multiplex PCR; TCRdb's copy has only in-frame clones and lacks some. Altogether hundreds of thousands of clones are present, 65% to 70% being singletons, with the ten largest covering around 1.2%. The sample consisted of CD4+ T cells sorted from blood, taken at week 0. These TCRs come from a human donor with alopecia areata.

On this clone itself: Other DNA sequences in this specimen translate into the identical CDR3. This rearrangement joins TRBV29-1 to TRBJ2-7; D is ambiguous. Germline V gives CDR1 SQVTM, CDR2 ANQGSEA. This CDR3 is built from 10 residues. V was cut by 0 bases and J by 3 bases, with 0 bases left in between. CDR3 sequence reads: CSVEDYEQYF. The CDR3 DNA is TGCAGCGTTGAAGACTACGAGCAGTACTTC.

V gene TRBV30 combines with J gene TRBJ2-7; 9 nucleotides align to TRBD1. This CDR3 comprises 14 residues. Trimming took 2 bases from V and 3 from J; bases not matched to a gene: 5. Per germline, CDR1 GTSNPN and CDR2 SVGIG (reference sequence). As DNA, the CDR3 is TGTGCCTGGAGTCCCGGGACAGGGATCTACGAGCAGTACTTC. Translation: CAWSPGTGIYEQYF.

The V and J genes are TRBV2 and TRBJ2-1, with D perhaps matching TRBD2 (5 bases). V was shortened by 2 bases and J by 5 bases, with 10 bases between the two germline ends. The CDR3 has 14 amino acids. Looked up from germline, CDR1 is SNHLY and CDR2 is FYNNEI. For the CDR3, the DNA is TGTGCCAGCAGTGAAACCGGGGAGAACAATGAGCAGTTCTTC. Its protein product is CASSETGENNEQFF.

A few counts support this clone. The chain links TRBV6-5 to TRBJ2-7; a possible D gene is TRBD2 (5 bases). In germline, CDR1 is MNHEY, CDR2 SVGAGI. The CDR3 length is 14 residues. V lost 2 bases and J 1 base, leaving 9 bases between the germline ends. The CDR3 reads CASSYLGRSYEQYF. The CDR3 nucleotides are TGTGCCAGCAGTTACCTAGGGAGATCCTACGAGCAGTACTTC.

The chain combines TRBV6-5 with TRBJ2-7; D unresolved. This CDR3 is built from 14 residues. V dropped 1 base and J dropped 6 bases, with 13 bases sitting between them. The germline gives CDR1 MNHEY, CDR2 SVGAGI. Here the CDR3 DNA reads TGTGCCAGCAGTTACTACGGTAACCCCTCCGAGCAGTACTTC. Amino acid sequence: CASSYYGNPSEQYF.

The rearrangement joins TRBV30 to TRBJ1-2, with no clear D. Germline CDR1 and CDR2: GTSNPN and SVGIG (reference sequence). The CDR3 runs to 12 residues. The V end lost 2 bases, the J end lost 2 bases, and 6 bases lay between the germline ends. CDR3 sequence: CAWSTGNYGYTF. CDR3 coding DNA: TGTGCCTGGAGTACGGGGAACTATGGCTACACCTTC.

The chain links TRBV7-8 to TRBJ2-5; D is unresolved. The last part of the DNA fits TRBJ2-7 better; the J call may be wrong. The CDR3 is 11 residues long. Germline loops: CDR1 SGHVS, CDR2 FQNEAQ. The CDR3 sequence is CASSLHYEQYF. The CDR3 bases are TGTGCCAGCAGCCTTCACTACGAGCAGTACTTC.

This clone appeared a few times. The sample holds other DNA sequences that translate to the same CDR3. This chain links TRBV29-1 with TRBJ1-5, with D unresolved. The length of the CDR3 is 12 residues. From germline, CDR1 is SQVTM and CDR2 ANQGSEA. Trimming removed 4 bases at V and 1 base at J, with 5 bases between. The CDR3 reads CSVGDSNQPQHF. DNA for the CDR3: TGCAGCGTTGGAGACAGCAATCAGCCCCAGCATTTT.

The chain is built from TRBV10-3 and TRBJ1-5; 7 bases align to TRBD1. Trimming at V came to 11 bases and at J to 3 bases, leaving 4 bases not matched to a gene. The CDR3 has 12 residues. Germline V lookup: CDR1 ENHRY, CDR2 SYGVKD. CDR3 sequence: CAAGTDNQPQHF. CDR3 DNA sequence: TGTGCCGCGGGGACAGACAATCAGCCCCAGCATTTT.

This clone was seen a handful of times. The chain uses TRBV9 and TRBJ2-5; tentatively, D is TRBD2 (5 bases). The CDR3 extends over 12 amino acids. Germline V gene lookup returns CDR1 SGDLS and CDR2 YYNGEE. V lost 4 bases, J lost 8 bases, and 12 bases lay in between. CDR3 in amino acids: CASSRPLATQYF. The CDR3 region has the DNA TGTGCCAGCAGCCGTCCCCTAGCCACCCAGTACTTC.

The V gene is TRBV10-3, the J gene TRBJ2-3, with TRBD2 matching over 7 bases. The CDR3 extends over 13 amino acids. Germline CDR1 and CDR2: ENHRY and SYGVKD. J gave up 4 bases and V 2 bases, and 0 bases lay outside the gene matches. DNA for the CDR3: TGTGCCATCAGTGAGGCGGGGGCAGATACGCAGTATTTT. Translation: CAISEAGADTQYF.

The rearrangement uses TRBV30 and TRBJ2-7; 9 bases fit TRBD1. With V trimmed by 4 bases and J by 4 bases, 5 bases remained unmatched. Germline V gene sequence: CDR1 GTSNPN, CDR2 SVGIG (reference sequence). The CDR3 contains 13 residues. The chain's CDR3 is CAWIRGQGYEQYF. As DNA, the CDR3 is TGTGCCTGGATCAGGGGACAGGGTTACGAGCAGTACTTC.

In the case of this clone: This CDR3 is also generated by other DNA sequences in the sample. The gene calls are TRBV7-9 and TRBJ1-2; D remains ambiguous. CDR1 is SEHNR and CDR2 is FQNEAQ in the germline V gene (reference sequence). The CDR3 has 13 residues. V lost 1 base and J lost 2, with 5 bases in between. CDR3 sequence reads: CASSLDGNYGYTF. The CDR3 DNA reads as TGTGCCAGCAGCTTAGACGGCAACTATGGCTACACCTTC.

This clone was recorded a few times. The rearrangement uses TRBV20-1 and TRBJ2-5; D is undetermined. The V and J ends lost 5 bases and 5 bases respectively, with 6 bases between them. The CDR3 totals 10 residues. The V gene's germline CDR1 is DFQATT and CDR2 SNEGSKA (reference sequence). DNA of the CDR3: TGCAGTGCTCCACAGGAGACCCAGTACTTC. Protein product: CSAPQETQYF.

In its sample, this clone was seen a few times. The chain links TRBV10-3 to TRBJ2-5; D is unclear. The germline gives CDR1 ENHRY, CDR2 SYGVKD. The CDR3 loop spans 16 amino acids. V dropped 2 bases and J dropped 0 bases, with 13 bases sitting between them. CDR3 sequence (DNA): TGTGCCATCAGTGAGAGGGCAGCCGAGTACCAAGAGACCCAGTACTTC. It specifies CAISERAAEYQETQYF.

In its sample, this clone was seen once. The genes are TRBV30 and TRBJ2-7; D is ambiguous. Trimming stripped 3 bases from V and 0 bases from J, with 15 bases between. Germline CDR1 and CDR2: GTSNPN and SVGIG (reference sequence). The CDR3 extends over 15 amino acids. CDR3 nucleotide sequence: TGTGCCTGGAGACCTCGGGCCTTAAGCTCCTACGAGCAGTACTTC. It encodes CAWRPRALSSYEQYF.

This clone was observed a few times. The CDR3: CASSSGRGPSTDTQYF. In nucleotides, the CDR3 is TGCGCCAGCAGCTCCGGACGCGGTCCTAGCACAGATACGCAGTATTTT. This rearrangement joins TRBV5-1 to TRBJ2-3, with D uncertain. The CDR3 is 16 amino acids. Trimming stripped 3 bases from V and 0 bases from J, with 14 bases between. CDR1 SGHRS and CDR2 YFSETQ come from the germline V gene.

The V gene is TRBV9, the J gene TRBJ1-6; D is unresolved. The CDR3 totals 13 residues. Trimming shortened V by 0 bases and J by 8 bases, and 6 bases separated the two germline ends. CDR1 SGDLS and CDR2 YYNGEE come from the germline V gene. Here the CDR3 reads CASSVDMDSPLHF. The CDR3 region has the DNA TGTGCCAGCAGCGTAGATATGGATTCACCCCTCCACTTT.

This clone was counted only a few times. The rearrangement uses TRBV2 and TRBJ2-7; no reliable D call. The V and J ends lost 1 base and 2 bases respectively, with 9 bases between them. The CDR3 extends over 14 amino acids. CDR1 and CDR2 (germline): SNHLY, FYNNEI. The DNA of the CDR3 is TGTGCCAGCAGTGAAGGGGGTCTTACCTACGAGCAGTACTTC. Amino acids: CASSEGGLTYEQYF.

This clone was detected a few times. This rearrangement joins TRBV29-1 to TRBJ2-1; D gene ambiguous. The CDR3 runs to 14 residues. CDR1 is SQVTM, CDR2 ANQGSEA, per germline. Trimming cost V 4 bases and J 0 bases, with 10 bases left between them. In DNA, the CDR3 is TGCAGCGTTGGCAGCTCCAGCTCCTACAATGAGCAGTTCTTC. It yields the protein CSVGSSSSYNEQFF.

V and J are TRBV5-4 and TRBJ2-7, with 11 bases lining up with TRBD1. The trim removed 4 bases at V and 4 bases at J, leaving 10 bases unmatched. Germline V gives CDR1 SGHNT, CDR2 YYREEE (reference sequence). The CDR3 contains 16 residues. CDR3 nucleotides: TGTGCCAGCAGCACAATGCCGGGACAGGGGGATTACGAGCAGTACTTC. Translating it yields CASSTMPGQGDYEQYF.

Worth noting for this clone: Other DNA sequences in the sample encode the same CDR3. CDR3 DNA sequence: TGTGCCAGCAGCTTACTGACAGGGGGCGAGCAGTACTTC. Protein sequence: CASSLLTGGEQYF. The chain combines TRBV7-3 with TRBJ2-7, with 9 positions matching TRBD1. The germline CDR1 and CDR2 sequences are SGHTA and FQGTGA. The length of the CDR3 is 13 residues. Trimming at V came to 2 bases and at J to 6 bases, leaving 2 bases not matched to a gene.

DNA for the CDR3: TGTGCCAGCAGCATCGGACGCCTGGATACGCAGTATTTT. This codes for CASSIGRLDTQYF. This chain uses TRBV11-3 with TRBJ2-3; no reliable D call. Germline CDR1 is SGHNT and CDR2 is YENEEA. Trimming cost V 5 bases and J 6 bases, with 12 bases left between them. The CDR3 extends over 13 amino acids.

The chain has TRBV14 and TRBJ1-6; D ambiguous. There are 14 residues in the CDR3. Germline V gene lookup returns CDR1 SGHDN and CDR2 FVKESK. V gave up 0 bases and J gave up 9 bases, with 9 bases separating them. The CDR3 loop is CASSQEGGPSPLHF. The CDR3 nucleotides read TGTGCCAGCAGCCAAGAGGGAGGACCTTCACCCCTCCACTTT.

CDR3 sequence reads: CASSGGDRPTPVGGYTF. The CDR3 DNA sequence: TGTGCCAGCAGTGGAGGGGACAGACCCACCCCCGTAGGTGGCTACACCTTC. The gene calls are TRBV25-1 and TRBJ1-2, with 7 nucleotides matching TRBD1. CDR3 length: 17 residues. The germline CDR1 and CDR2 sequences are MGHDK and SYGVNS. V gave up 4 bases and J gave up 7 bases; unmatched junction bases: 18.

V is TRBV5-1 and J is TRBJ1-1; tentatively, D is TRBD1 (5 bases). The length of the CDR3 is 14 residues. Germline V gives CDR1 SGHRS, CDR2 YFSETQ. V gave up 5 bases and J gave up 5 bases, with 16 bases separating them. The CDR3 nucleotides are TGCGCCAGCAGGTTAGGGGACTGGTATACTGAAGCTTTCTTT. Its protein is CASRLGDWYTEAFF. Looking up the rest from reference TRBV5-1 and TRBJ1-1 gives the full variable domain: KAGVTQTPRYLIKTRGQQVTLSCSPISGHRSVSWYQQTPGQGLQFLFEYFSETQRNKGNFPGRFSGRQFSNSRSEMNVSTLELGDSALYLCASRLGDWYTEAFFGQGTRLTVV.

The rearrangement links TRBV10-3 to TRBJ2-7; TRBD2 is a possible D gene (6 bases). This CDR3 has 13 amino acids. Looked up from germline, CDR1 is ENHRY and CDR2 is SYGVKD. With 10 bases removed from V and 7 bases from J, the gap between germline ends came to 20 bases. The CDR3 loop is CATRGRDVWEQYF. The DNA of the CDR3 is TGTGCCACCCGCGGGCGGGACGTTTGGGAGCAGTACTTC.

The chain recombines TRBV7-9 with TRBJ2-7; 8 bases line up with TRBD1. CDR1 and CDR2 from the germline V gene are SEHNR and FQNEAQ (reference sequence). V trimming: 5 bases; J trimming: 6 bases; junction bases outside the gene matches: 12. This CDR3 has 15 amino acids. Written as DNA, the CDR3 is TGTGCCAGCAGCGCCGGACAGGGACGACGTTCCGAGCAGTACTTC. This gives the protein CASSAGQGRRSEQYF.

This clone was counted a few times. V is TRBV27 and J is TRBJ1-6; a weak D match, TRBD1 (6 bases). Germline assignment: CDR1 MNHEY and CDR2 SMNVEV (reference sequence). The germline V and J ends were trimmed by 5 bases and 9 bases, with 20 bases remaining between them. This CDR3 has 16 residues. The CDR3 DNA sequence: TGTGCCAGCAGTCCGGACCCGCGGGGGCCCCGTTCACCCCTCCACTTT. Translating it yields CASSPDPRGPRSPLHF.

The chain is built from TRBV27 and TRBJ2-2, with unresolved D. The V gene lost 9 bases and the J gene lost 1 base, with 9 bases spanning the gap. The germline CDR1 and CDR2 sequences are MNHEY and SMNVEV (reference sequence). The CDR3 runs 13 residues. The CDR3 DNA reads TGTGCCAGTTGGGCCGAGAACACCGGGGAGCTGTTTTTT. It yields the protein CASWAENTGELFF.